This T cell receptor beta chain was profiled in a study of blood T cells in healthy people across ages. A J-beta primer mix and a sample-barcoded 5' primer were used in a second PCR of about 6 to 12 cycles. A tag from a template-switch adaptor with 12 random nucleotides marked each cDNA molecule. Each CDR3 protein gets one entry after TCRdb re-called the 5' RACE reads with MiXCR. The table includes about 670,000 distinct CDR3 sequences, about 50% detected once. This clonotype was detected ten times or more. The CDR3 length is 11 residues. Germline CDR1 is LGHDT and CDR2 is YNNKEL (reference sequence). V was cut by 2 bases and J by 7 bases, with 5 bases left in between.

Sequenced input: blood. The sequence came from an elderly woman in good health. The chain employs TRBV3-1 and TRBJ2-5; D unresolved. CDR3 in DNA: TGTGCCAGCAGCCAAAGTGGGACCCAGTACTTC. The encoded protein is CASSQSGTQYF.